Shown below are 3 T cell receptor beta chains from a single sample sequenced in a study of T cells in localized non-small cell lung cancer (dated by TCRdb to about 2020). The method was the immunoSEQ multiplex PCR assay. TCRdb's version of the immuneACCESS table is confined to in-frame rearrangements and falls short of the full clone set. An unresolved V gene accounts for under half of the shortfall where checked; the remainder is of unknown origin. The sample contains 840 or so clones, roughly a third of them found a single time. Jointly, the top ten make up roughly 10% of the sample. The sample was normal lung tissue next to the tumor, taken before any cancer treatment. These receptors all stem from a male donor aged 60 or older with stage II squamous cell lung carcinoma.

The CDR3 loop reads CASSEWDPSGDTQYF. Here the CDR3 DNA reads TGTGCCAGCAGTGAATGGGACCCCTCTGGAGATACGCAGTATTTT. The chain carries TRBV25-1 and TRBJ2-3, with D possibly called TRBD1 or TRBD2 (5 bases each). Germline V lookup: CDR1 MGHDK, CDR2 SYGVNS. Trimming pared 1 base from V and 5 bases from J, leaving 13 bases between. This CDR3 has 15 amino acids.

This rearrangement joins TRBV11-3 to TRBJ1-4, with D perhaps TRBD1 (6 bases). Germline CDR1 and CDR2: SGHNT and YENEEA. V lost 3 bases and J lost 6, with 11 bases in between. The CDR3 sequence is 14 residues long. CDR3 in DNA: TGTGCCAGCAGCTTTCGAGAGGGGGATGAAAAACTGTTTTTT. The encoded protein is CASSFREGDEKLFF. The complete variable domain, with remaining parts taken from reference TRBV11-3 and TRBJ1-4, reads EAGVVQSPRYKIIEKKQPVAFWCNPISGHNTLYWYLQNLGQGPELLIRYENEEAVDDSQLPKDRFSAERLKGVDSTLKIQPAELGDSAVYLCASSFREGDEKLFFGSGTQLSVL.

Note on this clone: The CDR3 end is not reached by the read, which stops 1 residue before it; the germline J gene fills it in. The chain has TRBV10-3 and TRBJ2-3; D might be TRBD1 or TRBD2, each matching 6 bases. Germline CDR1 is ENHRY and CDR2 is SYGVKD. This CDR3 has 15 residues. V lost 0 bases, J lost 4 bases, and 11 bases lay in between. The sequenced CDR3 bases are TGTGCCATCAGTGAGTCGACGGGGGCCGCAGATACGCAGTAT. Translating it yields CAISESTGAADTQY. The whole CDR3 reads CAISESTGAADTQYF.